This TCR beta chain was sequenced for a study of T cell repertoires in cytomegalovirus infection. Ten or more counts support this clonotype. The CDR3 contains 13 residues. Germline V CDR1 and CDR2: SGHTA, FQGNSA. V gave up 5 bases and J gave up 7 bases, with 12 bases separating them. Each CDR3 protein is one row after TCRdb ran MiXCR on the reads. The data contain about 250,000 distinct CDR3 sequences, about 7% of them singletons. The V gene is TRBV7-2, the J gene TRBJ2-1, with D hard to call. The sequencing input was PBMCs. The sequence came from a human donor in good health (CMV status not recorded). Some clones in this sample may be carry-over from other donors' samples. As DNA, the CDR3 is TGTGCCAGCAGCAAAAGCCACTCTAATGAGCAGTTCTTC. It specifies CASSKSHSNEQFF.